This TCR beta chain is drawn from a study of a mutant IDH1 vaccine in newly diagnosed glioma. Study-wide results and limits: With respect to changes in top peripheral T cell clonotypes, pseudoprogression seemed unrelated.

The table came from immunoSEQ multiplex PCR; TCRdb's copy has only in-frame clones and leaves some out. The data show about 92,000 clones, about four fifths seen once. Regarding this clone: What it recognizes is unknown.

The CDR3 has 12 amino acids. V was clipped by 0 bases and J by 9 bases, with 6 bases between them. Germline CDR1 reads SGDLS; CDR2 reads YYNGEE. The time point: baseline, week 1 (first vaccination visit). Regarding treatment: pre-vaccination baseline after standard-of-care therapy. Sequences were derived from PBMCs, sampled from a glioma patient treated with radiotherapy, temozolomide or both. This rearrangement joins TRBV9 to TRBJ2-2; D unresolved. The TCR sequence derives from a man between 40 and 49 years old with glioma. CDR3 loop: CASSVDFRELFF. The DNA of the CDR3 is TGTGCCAGCAGCGTAGATTTTAGGGAGCTGTTTTTT.